Sequencing of this T cell receptor (beta chain) was carried out in a study of cytomegalovirus exposure and HLA in healthy donors. The PCR employed 60 Vbeta primers together with 13 Jbeta primers. Profiling relied on immunoSEQ multiplex PCR, and the TCRdb table lists in-frame clones only, not all of them. Of approximately 170,000 clones in the sample, 60% to 80% are singletons; the top ten hold approximately 4.6%. This clone has just a few counts. Trimming pared 11 bases from V and 6 bases from J, leaving 22 bases between. Germline lookup yields CDR1 SNHLY and CDR2 FYNNEI. This CDR3 is built from 14 residues.

The receptor was isolated from a young man in good health and CMV-seropositive. The V gene is TRBV2, the J gene TRBJ1-2; D uncertain. The source material was PBMCs. CDR3 region: CAVRDDSLPDGYTF. CDR3 sequence (DNA): TGTGCCGTCCGGGATGATTCCCTCCCCGATGGCTACACCTTC.